This TCR beta chain was profiled in a study of vaccination effects on CD4 cells after COVID-19. As for the study in general: Samples that were drawn after vaccination came a median of 72 days after the second dose.

About this clone itself: The antigen is undetermined.

Broader study findings: Both infection-induced and vaccine-induced clones contracted markedly at late post-vaccination timepoints.

Antigen-specific CD4+ T cells were expanded (with viral peptide pools) by the ViraFEST assay ahead of sequencing. The culture ran for roughly ten days before CD4+ T cells were isolated. Participants were given two doses of BNT162b2 or mRNA-1273 vaccine. Researchers reported culturing over 1.5 million PBMC in each well, adding approximately 10 IU/ml IL-2 and about 10 ug/ml peptides. With 6 bases removed from V and 0 bases from J, the gap between germline ends came to 24 bases. There are 19 residues in the CDR3. The germline V gene has CDR1 KGHSH and CDR2 LQKENI. TCRdb's table, derived via immunoSEQ multiplex PCR, lists solely in-frame clones and lacks some. The data show approximately 61,000 clones, about 80% seen once.

The receptor comes from a human donor who received a COVID-19 vaccine. V is TRBV18 and J is TRBJ1-5; D possibly corresponds to TRBD1 (6 bases). This specimen consisted of CD4+ T cells from PBMCs cultured with HCoV-229E spike peptides, obtained after COVID-19 vaccination. The CDR3 protein is CASSPGAGDKGYSNQPQHF. The CDR3 region has the DNA TGTGCCAGCTCGCCGGGGGCCGGGGACAAGGGTTATAGCAATCAGCCCCAGCATTTT.